The TCR beta chain described here comes from a study of multiple sclerosis patients with progressive multifocal leukoencephalopathy. Time point defined: time of PML onset. At PML onset, T3 blood samples were taken. Trimming removed 2 bases at V and 5 bases at J, with 6 bases between. The CDR3 is 12 residues long. Germline V gene sequence: CDR1 SEHNR, CDR2 FQNEAQ (reference sequence). The data were produced by immunoSEQ multiplex PCR, yet TCRdb's version contains in-frame clones alone and is incomplete. The sample lists 30,000 or so clones, approximately 89% seen once, with 12% in the top ten. The sample here was PBMCs, taken from a patient treated with natalizumab. The TCR comes from a woman in her 30s with progressive multifocal leukoencephalopathy. The chain recombines TRBV7-9 with TRBJ1-1; the D is unclear. The CDR3 bases are TGTGCCAGCAGCTTACGCGGAACTGAAGCTTTCTTT. It yields the protein CASSLRGTEAFF.